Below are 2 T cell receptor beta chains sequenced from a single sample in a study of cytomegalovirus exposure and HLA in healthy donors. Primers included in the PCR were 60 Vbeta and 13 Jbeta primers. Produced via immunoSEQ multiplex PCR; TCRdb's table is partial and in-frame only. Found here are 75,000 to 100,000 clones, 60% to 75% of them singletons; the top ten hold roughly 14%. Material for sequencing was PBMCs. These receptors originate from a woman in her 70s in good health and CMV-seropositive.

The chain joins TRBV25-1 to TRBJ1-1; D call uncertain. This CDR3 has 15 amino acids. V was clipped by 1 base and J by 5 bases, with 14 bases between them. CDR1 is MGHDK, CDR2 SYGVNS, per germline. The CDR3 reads CASSESDSVGTEAFF. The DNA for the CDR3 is TGTGCCAGCAGTGAATCGGACTCTGTTGGGACTGAAGCTTTCTTT. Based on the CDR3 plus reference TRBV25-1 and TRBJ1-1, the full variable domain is EADIYQTPRYLVIGTGKKITLECSQTMGHDKMYWYQQDPGMELHLIHYSYGVNSTEKGDLSSESTVSRIRTEHFPLTLESARPSHTSQYLCASSESDSVGTEAFFGQGTRLTVV.

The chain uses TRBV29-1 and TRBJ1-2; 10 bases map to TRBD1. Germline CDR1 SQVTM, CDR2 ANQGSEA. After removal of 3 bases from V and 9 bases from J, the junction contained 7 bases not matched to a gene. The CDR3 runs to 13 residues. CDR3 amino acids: CSVEDSDRGSYTF. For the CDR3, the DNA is TGCAGCGTTGAGGACTCGGACAGGGGGAGCTACACCTTC. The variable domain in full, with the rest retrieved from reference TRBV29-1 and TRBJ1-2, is SAVISQKPSRDICQRGTSLTIQCQVDSQVTMMFWYRQQPGQSLTLIATANQGSEATYESGFVIDKFPISRPNLTFSTLTVSNMSPEDSSIYLCSVEDSDRGSYTFGSGTRLTVV.